This is a list of T cell receptor beta chains from one sample in a study of radiation and T cells in renal cell carcinoma. Data came from immunoSEQ multiplex PCR; TCRdb stores just in-frame clones and leaves some out. The sample shows about 65,000 clones, around 78% of them seen only once. The sample in question was blood, obtained from a patient whose treatment included radiotherapy and nephrectomy. Receptor source: a man aged 55 to 69 with renal cell carcinoma. CDR3s include the opening cysteine and the closing phenylalanine or tryptophan. A D gene is named only where the DNA matches it firmly. Clone size is given for some rows only: seen once, a few or many times, or a class if the clone is expanded.

.	few	TRBV5-1	TRBJ2-3	CASRMEEDTQYF	TGCGCCAGCAGGATGGAGGAGGATACGCAGTATTTT
TRBD1	once	TRBV7-8	TRBJ2-5	CASSSGQQETQYF	TGTGCCAGCAGCTCGGGACAGCAAGAGACCCAGTACTTC
.	.	TRBV14	TRBJ2-7	CASSQHRVREQYF	TGTGCCAGCAGCCAACATAGGGTCCGCGAGCAGTACTTC
TRBD1	.	TRBV11-2	TRBJ2-7	CASSWDRGYEQYF	TGTGCCAGCAGCTGGGACAGGGGCTACGAGCAGTACTTC
TRBD1	few	TRBV5-1	TRBJ2-6	CASSFGTARSGANVLTF	TGCGCCAGCAGCTTCGGGACAGCCCGTTCTGGGGCCAACGTCCTGACTTTC
.	once	TRBV19	TRBJ1-2	CASSRGGYGYTF	TGTGCCAGTAGCCGGGGGGGCTATGGCTACACCTTC
.	.	TRBV5-1	TRBJ2-3	CASSLRQATDTQYF	TGCGCCAGCAGCCTGCGACAGGCCACAGATACGCAGTATTTT
.	.	TRBV5-1	TRBJ2-1	CASVPGASGHNEQFF	TGCGCCAGCGTCCCAGGGGCTAGCGGACACAATGAGCAGTTCTTC
.	.	TRBV27	TRBJ2-2	CASSFRDDTGELFF	TGTGCCAGCAGTTTCCGGGACGACACCGGGGAGCTGTTTTTT
.	.	TRBV5-6	TRBJ1-6	CASSFNPSSTRTLHF	TGTGCCAGCAGCTTCAATCCCAGCTCGACACGTACCCTCCACTTT
.	.	TRBV28	TRBJ2-1	CASQTAGSYNEQFF	TGTGCCAGCCAAACTGCTGGATCCTACAATGAGCAGTTCTTC
.	.	TRBV11-2	TRBJ1-3	CASSLETGGNTIYF	TGTGCCAGCAGCTTAGAAACAGGTGGAAACACCATATATTTT
.	.	TRBV7-8	TRBJ1-2	CASSSQMGYTF	TGTGCCAGCAGCTCACAAATGGGCTACACCTTC